The 20 T cell receptor beta chains given below trace back to one sample, sequenced in a study of technical replicates of blood from a few donors. Libraries were prepared by immunoSEQ multiplex PCR; TCRdb keeps only in-frame clonotypes and omits some of them. The sample holds about 57,000 clones, more than 85% seen once. The sequencing input was PBMCs. The receptors originated from a human donor in good health. Some clones in this sample may be carry-over from other donors' samples.

This chain uses TRBV13 with TRBJ2-7, with D possibly matching TRBD2 (5 bases). V was shortened by 5 bases and J by 6 bases, with 20 bases between the two germline ends. This CDR3 comprises 15 residues. Germline values: CDR1 PRHDT, CDR2 FYEKMQ (reference sequence). For the CDR3, the DNA is TGTGCCAGCAGCCCGCAGTGGCCTGGAGGAGCCGAGCAGTACTTC. This sequence encodes CASSPQWPGGAEQYF.

V and J are TRBV2 and TRBJ2-7; 9 bases match TRBD1. Germline V lookup: CDR1 SNHLY, CDR2 FYNNEI. V lost 3 bases, J lost 1 base, and 7 bases stayed unmatched. The CDR3 contains 16 residues. The CDR3 sequence: CASSEGPDRGSYEQYF. The CDR3 coding sequence is TGTGCCAGCAGTGAGGGGCCGGACAGGGGATCCTACGAGCAGTACTTC.

V usage is TRBV7-2 and J usage is TRBJ1-1; TRBD1 matches 8 bases. The CDR3 is 15 residues long. V shed 5 bases and J 5 bases; nucleotides not matched to a gene: 10. The germline gives CDR1 SGHTA, CDR2 FQGNSA. CDR3 DNA sequence: TGTGCCAGCAGCCCCGGCCCAGGGGGCAATACTGAAGCTTTCTTT. Its translation is CASSPGPGGNTEAFF.

The V and J genes are TRBV2 and TRBJ2-7, with unresolved D. Trimming shortened V by 5 bases and J by 2 bases, and 4 bases separated the two germline ends. The CDR3 runs to 11 residues. In germline, CDR1 is SNHLY, CDR2 FYNNEI. CDR3 DNA sequence: TGTGCCAGCAGTCCCGCCTACGAGCAGTACTTC. This gives the protein CASSPAYEQYF. The whole variable domain, remainder taken from reference TRBV2 and TRBJ2-7, is EPEVTQTPSHQVTQMGQEVILRCVPISNHLYFYWYRQILGQKVEFLVSFYNNEISEKSEIFDDQFSVERPDGSNFTLKIRSTKLEDSAMYFCASSPAYEQYFGPGTRLTVT.

This chain links TRBV6-5 with TRBJ2-2; 10 bases fit TRBD2. Germline V gene data show CDR1 as MNHEY and CDR2 as SVGAGI. V shed 1 base and J 6 bases; nucleotides not matched to a gene: 5. The CDR3 loop spans 16 amino acids. CDR3 nucleotides: TGTGCCAGCAGTTACTGGAGCGGGGGGGCGTCCGGGGAGCTGTTTTTT. Its translation is CASSYWSGGASGELFF.

V usage is TRBV7-9 and J usage is TRBJ2-3, with 11 bases aligning to TRBD2. The germline V gene encodes CDR1 SEHNR and CDR2 FQNEAQ (reference sequence). This CDR3 is built from 15 residues. After removal of 3 bases from V and 7 bases from J, the junction contained 6 bases not matched to a gene. For the CDR3, the DNA is TGTGCCAGCAGCTTGACTAGCGGGGTCGGTAATACGCAGTATTTT. Translated: CASSLTSGVGNTQYF. Looking up the rest from reference TRBV7-9 and TRBJ2-3 gives the full variable domain: DTGVSQNPRHKITKRGQNVTFRCDPISEHNRLYWYRQTLGQGPEFLTYFQNEAQLEKSRLLSDRFSAERPKGSFSTLEIQRTEQGDSAMYLCASSLTSGVGNTQYFGPGTRLTVL.

This chain connects TRBV27 to TRBJ2-1; 7 positions agree with TRBD2. Per germline, CDR1 MNHEY and CDR2 SMNVEV (reference sequence). V lost 6 bases to trimming and J lost 9 bases; unmatched junction nucleotides: 2. The length of the CDR3 is 11 residues. The CDR3 nucleotides read TGTGCCAGCAGAAGGGAGGGTGAGCAGTTCTTC. It translates to CASRREGEQFF.

The chain links TRBV5-5 to TRBJ2-3, with 7 nucleotides matching TRBD2. Germline values: CDR1 SGHKS, CDR2 YYEKEE (reference sequence). The CDR3 sequence is 14 residues long. Unmatched junction bases numbered 9, after V lost 3 bases and J lost 8 bases. The CDR3 here is CASSWPGEGSTQYF. The CDR3 bases are TGTGCCAGCAGCTGGCCGGGGGAGGGCAGTACGCAGTATTTT.

This rearrangement joins TRBV11-3 to TRBJ2-7; tentative D call: TRBD2 (6 bases). The CDR3 has 13 amino acids. V lost 4 bases, J lost 5 bases, and 12 bases lay in between. From germline, CDR1 is SGHNT and CDR2 YENEEA. The CDR3 DNA reads TGTGCCAGCAGCTCACCCAGGGAGGACGAGCAGTACTTC. Its protein product is CASSSPREDEQYF.

V gene TRBV6-4 combines with J gene TRBJ2-1; 14 positions agree with TRBD2. J lost 7 bases, V lost 4 bases, and 3 bases had no gene match. Germline assignment: CDR1 MRHNA and CDR2 SNTAGT. The CDR3 sequence is 15 residues long. CDR3 in DNA: TGTGCCAGCAGTGTGACTAGCGGGGGGGCTAATGAGCAGTTCTTC. This codes for CASSVTSGGANEQFF.

The chain carries TRBV5-1 and TRBJ1-3; 10 nucleotides line up with TRBD1. This CDR3 contains 15 residues. The germline V gene encodes CDR1 SGHRS and CDR2 YFSETQ. Trimming took 4 bases from V and 4 from J; bases not matched to a gene: 5. CDR3 bases: TGCGCCAGCAGCCCGTCGGGACAGGGGGGAAACACCATATATTTT. Encoded protein: CASSPSGQGGNTIYF.

This clone was observed a single time. The J gene is TRBJ1-6, the V gene TRBV27; TRBD1 matches 7 bases. The V and J ends lost 3 bases and 7 bases, in that order; junction bases with no gene match: 12. The CDR3 has 17 amino acids. Per germline, CDR1 MNHEY and CDR2 SMNVEV (reference sequence). CDR3 sequence (DNA): TGTGCCAGCAGTTTTATAGTCCCGGTACAGGGGAATTCACCCCTCCACTTT. Translating gives CASSFIVPVQGNSPLHF.

This rearrangement joins TRBV19 to TRBJ2-5, with 12 bases fitting TRBD2. Unmatched junction bases numbered 9, after V lost 5 bases and J lost 5 bases. Germline V gene lookup returns CDR1 LNHDA and CDR2 SQIVND (reference sequence). This CDR3 comprises 16 residues. The DNA of the CDR3 is TGTGCCAGTAGTGTCAGACTAGCGGGGGACGGCGAGACCCAGTACTTC. This encodes CASSVRLAGDGETQYF.

The V gene is TRBV30, the J gene TRBJ2-3; D remains ambiguous. This CDR3 region has 11 residues. CDR1 and CDR2 from the germline V gene are GTSNPN and SVGIG (reference sequence). Trimming cost V 5 bases and J 5 bases, with 8 bases left between them. The CDR3 spells CAWRDGDTQYF. The CDR3 region has the DNA TGTGCCTGGCGAGATGGAGATACGCAGTATTTT.

The V call is TRBV7-2, the J call TRBJ2-7, with 9 nucleotides matching TRBD2. The CDR3 length is 15 residues. Germline V gives CDR1 SGHTA, CDR2 FQGNSA. Trimming cost V 1 base and J 1 base; bases outside gene matches: 2. CDR3 nucleotides: TGTGCCAGCAGCTTAGATCTAGCGGGATCCTACGAGCAGTACTTC. This encodes CASSLDLAGSYEQYF.

V usage is TRBV7-2 and J usage is TRBJ1-2; D is undetermined. Germline loops: CDR1 SGHTA, CDR2 FQGNSA. The CDR3 contains 14 residues. V gave up 0 bases and J gave up 3 bases, with 8 bases separating them. CDR3 protein: CASSLAGRDYGYTF. For the CDR3, the DNA is TGTGCCAGCAGCTTAGCAGGGAGGGACTATGGCTACACCTTC.

The chain links TRBV29-1 to TRBJ2-5; possibly TRBD1 for D (5 bases). Germline lookup yields CDR1 SQVTM and CDR2 ANQGSEA. Trimming left V 1 base short and J 0 bases short, with 15 bases between. The CDR3 runs to 16 residues. The CDR3 sequence: CSVEVVGDWYQETQYF. For the CDR3, the DNA is TGCAGCGTTGAAGTTGTAGGGGATTGGTACCAAGAGACCCAGTACTTC.

The chain employs TRBV27 and TRBJ2-7, with a possible D match to TRBD2 (6 bases). From germline, CDR1 is MNHEY and CDR2 SMNVEV (reference sequence). The CDR3 loop spans 11 amino acids. The V gene lost 3 bases and the J gene lost 6 bases, with 6 bases spanning the gap. This CDR3 is CASSFSGEQYF. The DNA of the CDR3 is TGTGCCAGCAGTTTTAGCGGCGAGCAGTACTTC.

The chain joins TRBV4-1 to TRBJ2-7; 11 bases map to TRBD2. V lost 1 base and J lost 6; bases outside the gene matches: 2. This CDR3 comprises 14 residues. The V gene's germline CDR1 is MGHRA and CDR2 YSYEKL. CDR3 residues: CASSQGLAGIEQYF. The CDR3 DNA reads as TGCGCCAGCAGCCAAGGACTAGCGGGGATCGAGCAGTACTTC.

V usage is TRBV18 and J usage is TRBJ2-1; 8 nucleotides agree with TRBD2. The trim removed 3 bases at V and 5 bases at J, leaving 6 bases unmatched. This CDR3 has 15 residues. In germline, CDR1 is KGHSH, CDR2 LQKENI. The DNA for the CDR3 is TGTGCCAGCTCACCTCAGCGGGGGCCCAACAATGAGCAGTTCTTC. Translating it yields CASSPQRGPNNEQFF.